Reported below is one T cell receptor (beta chain). The sample is drawn from a study of T cells after yellow fever vaccination. Germline V gene data show CDR1 as MNHEY and CDR2 as SVGEGT. V was cut by 5 bases and J by 3 bases, with 17 bases left in between. The CDR3 has 16 residues. TCRdb redid the calling of the 5' RACE reads with MiXCR, one entry per CDR3 protein. The data hold 300,000 to 450,000 distinct CDR3 sequences, with about 6% observed a single time. The receptor's source is a man aged 25 to 45 who received the YFV17D yellow fever vaccine. The sample here was PBMCs, taken 5 days after the yellow fever booster vaccination. The chain couples TRBV6-2 or TRBV6-3 to TRBJ1-3, with D maybe TRBD1 (5 bases). CDR3 DNA: TGTGCCAGCAGTCGCCCCGACAGCAGCTTTGGAAACACCATATATTTT. It encodes CASSRPDSSFGNTIYF.